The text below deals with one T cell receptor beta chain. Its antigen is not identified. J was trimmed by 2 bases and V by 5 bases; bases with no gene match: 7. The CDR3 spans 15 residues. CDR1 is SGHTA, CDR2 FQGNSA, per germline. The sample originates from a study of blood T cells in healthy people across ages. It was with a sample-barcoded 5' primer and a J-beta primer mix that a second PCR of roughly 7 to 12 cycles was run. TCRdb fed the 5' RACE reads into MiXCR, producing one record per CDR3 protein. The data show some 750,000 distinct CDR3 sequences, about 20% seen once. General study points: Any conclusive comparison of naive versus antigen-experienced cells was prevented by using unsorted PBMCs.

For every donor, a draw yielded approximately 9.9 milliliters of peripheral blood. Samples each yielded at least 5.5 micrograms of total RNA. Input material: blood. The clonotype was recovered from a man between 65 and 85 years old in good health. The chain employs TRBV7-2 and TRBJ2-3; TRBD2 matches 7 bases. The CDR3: CASSRLARLTDTQYF. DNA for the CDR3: TGTGCCAGCAGCCGACTAGCTAGACTCACAGATACGCAGTATTTT.